This is a list of T cell receptor beta chains from one sample in a study of PD-1 blockade in classical Hodgkin lymphoma. TCRdb keeps only in-frame clones here, not all; method: immunoSEQ multiplex PCR. The sample includes tens of thousands of clones, about 93% of them seen just once. The sequencing here drew on peripheral blood mononuclear cells (PBMCs), taken at baseline. Every receptor here comes from a human donor with classical Hodgkin lymphoma. Both conserved end residues are part of each CDR3. The order of the fields is D gene, V gene, J gene, clone size, CDR3 protein, CDR3 DNA. The D gene is left open where the match is weak. Size values are once, few and many counts, or a class for expanded clones, and some rows have none.

.	TRBV7-9	TRBJ1-2	.	CASSLVGIGGYTF	TGTGCCAGCAGCTTAGTGGGGATCGGTGGCTACACCTTC
.	TRBV28	TRBJ2-5	.	CASSPYPAPTPGAQYF	TGTGCCAGCAGCCCATACCCAGCACCTACCCCAGGGGCCCAGTACTTC
.	TRBV6-5	TRBJ2-3	once	CASRVDLRPRQYF	TGTGCCAGCAGGGTCGACCTGCGGCCCAGGCAGTATTTT
.	TRBV19	TRBJ1-2	once	CASRDGVNYGYTF	TGTGCCAGTCGGGACGGAGTCAACTATGGCTACACCTTC
TRBD1	TRBV27	TRBJ2-7	.	CASRGQGNPYEQYF	TGTGCCAGCAGGGGACAGGGGAACCCCTACGAGCAGTACTTC
.	TRBV5-4	TRBJ1-1	.	CASSSDSLSNTEAFF	TGTGCCAGCAGCTCGGACAGTCTGTCGAACACTGAAGCTTTCTTT
TRBD2	TRBV5-1	TRBJ2-3	.	CASSSQGLAGVDTQYF	TGCGCCAGCAGCAGCCAGGGACTAGCGGGGGTAGATACGCAGTATTTT
.	TRBV28	TRBJ2-7	.	CASSFGTGEFLSSYEQYF	TGTGCCAGCAGTTTTGGTACAGGCGAGTTCCTGAGCTCCTACGAGCAGTACTTC
.	TRBV9	TRBJ2-7	.	CASSVGSSSSYEQYF	TGTGCCAGCAGCGTAGGAAGTTCGAGCTCCTACGAGCAGTACTTC
TRBD1	TRBV6-5	TRBJ1-4	.	CASSYGTGHEKLFF	TGTGCCAGCAGTTACGGGACAGGGCATGAAAAACTGTTTTTT
.	TRBV6-5	TRBJ2-5	.	CASSSDSFVETQYF	TGTGCCAGCAGTTCCGACAGCTTCGTAGAGACCCAGTACTTC